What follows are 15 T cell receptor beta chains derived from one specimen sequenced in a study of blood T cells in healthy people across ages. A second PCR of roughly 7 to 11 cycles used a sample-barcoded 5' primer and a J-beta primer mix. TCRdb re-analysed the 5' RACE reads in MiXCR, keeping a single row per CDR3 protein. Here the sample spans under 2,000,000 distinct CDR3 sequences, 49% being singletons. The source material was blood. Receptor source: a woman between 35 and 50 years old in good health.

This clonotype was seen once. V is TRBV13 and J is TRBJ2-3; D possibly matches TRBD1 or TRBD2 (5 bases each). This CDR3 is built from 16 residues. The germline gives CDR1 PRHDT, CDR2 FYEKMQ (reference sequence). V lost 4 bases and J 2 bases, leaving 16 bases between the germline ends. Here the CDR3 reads CASSSGTTHPTDTQYF. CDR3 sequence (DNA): TGTGCCAGCAGCTCCGGGACCACTCACCCCACAGATACGCAGTATTTT.

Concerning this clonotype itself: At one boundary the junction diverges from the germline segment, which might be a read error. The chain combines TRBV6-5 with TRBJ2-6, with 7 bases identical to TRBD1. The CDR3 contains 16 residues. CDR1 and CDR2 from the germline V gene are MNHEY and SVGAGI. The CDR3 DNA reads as TGTGCCAGCAGATTGGGACAGTTTACTGGGGCCAACGCCCTGACTTTC. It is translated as CASRLGQFTGANALTF.

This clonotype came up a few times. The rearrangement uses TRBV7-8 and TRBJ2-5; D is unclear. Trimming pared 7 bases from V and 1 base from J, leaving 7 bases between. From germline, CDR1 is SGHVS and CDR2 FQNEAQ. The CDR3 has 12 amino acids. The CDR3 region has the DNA TGTGCCAGCACCGTAACCCAAGAGACCCAGTACTTC. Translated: CASTVTQETQYF.

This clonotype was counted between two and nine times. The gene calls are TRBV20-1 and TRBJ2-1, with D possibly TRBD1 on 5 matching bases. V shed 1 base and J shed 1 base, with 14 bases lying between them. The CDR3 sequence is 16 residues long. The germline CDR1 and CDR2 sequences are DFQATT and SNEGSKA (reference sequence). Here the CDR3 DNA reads TGCAGTGCTAGAGTGTTTGTAGGGGTTTCCTACAATGAGCAGTTCTTC. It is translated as CSARVFVGVSYNEQFF.

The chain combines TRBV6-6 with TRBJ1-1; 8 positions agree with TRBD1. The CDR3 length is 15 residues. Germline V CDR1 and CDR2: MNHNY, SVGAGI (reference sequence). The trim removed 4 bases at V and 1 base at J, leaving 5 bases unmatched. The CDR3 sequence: CASSSYDRGNTEAFF. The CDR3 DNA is TGTGCCAGCAGTTCCTACGACAGGGGGAACACTGAAGCTTTCTTT.

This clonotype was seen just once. CDR3 bases: TGTGCCACCCAATCTTGGGGGGACTCCTACAATGAGCAGTTCTTC. Protein product: CATQSWGDSYNEQFF. The rearrangement uses TRBV6-2 or TRBV6-3 and TRBJ2-1; TRBD2 is a possible D gene (6 bases). Germline V gene data show CDR1 as MNHEY and CDR2 as SVGEGT. This CDR3 has 15 residues. With 10 bases removed from V and 0 bases from J, the gap between germline ends came to 16 bases.

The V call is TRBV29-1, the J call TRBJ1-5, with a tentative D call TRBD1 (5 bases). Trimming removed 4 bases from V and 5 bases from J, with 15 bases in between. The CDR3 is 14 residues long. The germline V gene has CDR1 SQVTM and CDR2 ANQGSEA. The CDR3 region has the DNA TGCAGCGTTGGGGGGAAGGACGGTTATCAGCCCCAGCATTTT. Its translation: CSVGGKDGYQPQHF.

The DNA of the CDR3 is TGTGCCAGTCTTGGAAACGGTGGGGACGAGCAGTACTTC. This encodes CASLGNGGDEQYF. The gene calls are TRBV6-2 or TRBV6-3 and TRBJ2-7; D unresolved. Germline assignment: CDR1 MNHEY and CDR2 SVGEGT. V lost 9 bases, J lost 5 bases, and 17 bases lay in between. The CDR3 runs 13 residues.

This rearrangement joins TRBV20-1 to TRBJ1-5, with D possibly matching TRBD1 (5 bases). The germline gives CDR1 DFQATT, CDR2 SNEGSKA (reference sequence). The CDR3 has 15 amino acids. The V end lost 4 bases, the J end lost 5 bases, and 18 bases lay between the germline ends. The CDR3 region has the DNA TGCAGTGCTACCCGTAGGGGTAGAGAGGATCAGCCCCAGCATTTT. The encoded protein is CSATRRGREDQPQHF.

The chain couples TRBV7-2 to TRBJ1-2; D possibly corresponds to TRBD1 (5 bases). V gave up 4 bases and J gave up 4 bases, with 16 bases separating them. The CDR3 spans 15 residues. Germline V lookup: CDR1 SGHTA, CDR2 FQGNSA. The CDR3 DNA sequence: TGTGCCAGCAGCTCCTGGACGGGGGGGACCTATGGCTACACCTTC. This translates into CASSSWTGGTYGYTF.

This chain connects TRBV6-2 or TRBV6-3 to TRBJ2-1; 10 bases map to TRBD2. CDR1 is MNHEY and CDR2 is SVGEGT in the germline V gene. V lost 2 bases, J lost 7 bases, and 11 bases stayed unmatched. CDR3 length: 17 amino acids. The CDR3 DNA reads TGTGCCAGCAGTTACCACCAGAGCGGGGGGGCCTGGAATGAGCAGTTCTTC. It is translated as CASSYHQSGGAWNEQFF.

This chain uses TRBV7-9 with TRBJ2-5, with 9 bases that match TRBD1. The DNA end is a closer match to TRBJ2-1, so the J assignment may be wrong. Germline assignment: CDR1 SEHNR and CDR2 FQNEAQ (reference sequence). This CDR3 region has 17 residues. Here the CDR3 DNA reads TGTGCCAGCAGCATATTACCGGGACAGGGTGGCCAAGAGACCCAGTTCTTC. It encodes CASSILPGQGGQETQFF.

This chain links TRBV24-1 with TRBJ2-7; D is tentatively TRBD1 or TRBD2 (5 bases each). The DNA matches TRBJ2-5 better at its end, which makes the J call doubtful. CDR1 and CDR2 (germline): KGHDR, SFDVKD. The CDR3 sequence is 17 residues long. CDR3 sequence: CATSAKYGDLTTETQYF. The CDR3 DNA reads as TGTGCCACCAGTGCCAAATACGGGGACCTGACGACGGAGACCCAGTACTTC.

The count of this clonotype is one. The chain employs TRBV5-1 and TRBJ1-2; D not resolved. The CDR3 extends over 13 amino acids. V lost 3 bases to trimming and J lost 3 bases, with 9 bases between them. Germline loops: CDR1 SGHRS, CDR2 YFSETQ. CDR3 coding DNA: TGCGCCAGCAGCTCGGGCTATTACTATGGCTACACCTTC. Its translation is CASSSGYYYGYTF.

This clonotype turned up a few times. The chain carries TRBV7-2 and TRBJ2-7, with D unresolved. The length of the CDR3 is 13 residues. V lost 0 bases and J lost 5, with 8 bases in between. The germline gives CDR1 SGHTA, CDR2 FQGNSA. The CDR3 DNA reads TGTGCCAGCAGCTTAGCTTCCACCCACGAGCAGTACTTC. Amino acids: CASSLASTHEQYF.